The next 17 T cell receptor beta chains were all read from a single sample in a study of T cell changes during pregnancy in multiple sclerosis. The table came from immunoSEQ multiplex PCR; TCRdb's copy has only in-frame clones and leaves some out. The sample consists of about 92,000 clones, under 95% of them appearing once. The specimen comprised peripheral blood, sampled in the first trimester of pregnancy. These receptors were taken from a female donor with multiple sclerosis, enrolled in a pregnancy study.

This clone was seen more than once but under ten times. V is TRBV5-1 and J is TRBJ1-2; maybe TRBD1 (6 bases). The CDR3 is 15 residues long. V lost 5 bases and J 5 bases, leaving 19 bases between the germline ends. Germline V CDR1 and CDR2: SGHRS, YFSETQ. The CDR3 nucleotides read TGCGCCAGCAGACCAGGGGCGGAAAGTGTTTATGGCTACACCTTC. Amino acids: CASRPGAESVYGYTF. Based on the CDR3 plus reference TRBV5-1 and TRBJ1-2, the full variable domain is KAGVTQTPRYLIKTRGQQVTLSCSPISGHRSVSWYQQTPGQGLQFLFEYFSETQRNKGNFPGRFSGRQFSNSRSEMNVSTLELGDSALYLCASRPGAESVYGYTFGSGTRLTVV.

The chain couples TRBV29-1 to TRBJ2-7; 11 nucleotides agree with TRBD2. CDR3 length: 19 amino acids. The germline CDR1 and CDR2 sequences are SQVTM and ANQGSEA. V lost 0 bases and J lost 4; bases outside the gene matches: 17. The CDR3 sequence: CSVEESALGVAGGKYEQYF. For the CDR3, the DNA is TGCAGCGTTGAAGAATCGGCCCTTGGGGTAGCGGGAGGGAAGTACGAGCAGTACTTC.

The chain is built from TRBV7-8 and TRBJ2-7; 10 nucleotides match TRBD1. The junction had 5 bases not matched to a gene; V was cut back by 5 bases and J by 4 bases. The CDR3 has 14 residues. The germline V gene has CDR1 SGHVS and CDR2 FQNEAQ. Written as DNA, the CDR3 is TGTGCCAGCAGCCCGGACAGGGGGAGGTACGAGCAGTACTTC. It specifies CASSPDRGRYEQYF.

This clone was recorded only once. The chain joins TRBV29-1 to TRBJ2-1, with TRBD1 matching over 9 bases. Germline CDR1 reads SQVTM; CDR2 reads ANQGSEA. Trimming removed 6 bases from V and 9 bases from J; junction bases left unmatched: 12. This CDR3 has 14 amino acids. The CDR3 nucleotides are TGCAGCGTCGTCATTCTACAGGGGGCCTCTGAGCAGTTCTTC. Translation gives CSVVILQGASEQFF.

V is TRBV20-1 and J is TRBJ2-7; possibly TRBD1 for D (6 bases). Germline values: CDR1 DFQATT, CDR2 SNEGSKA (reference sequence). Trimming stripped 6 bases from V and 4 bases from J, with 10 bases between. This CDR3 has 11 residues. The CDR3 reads CSAVQGYEQYF. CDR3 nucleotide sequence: TGCAGTGCCGTACAGGGTTACGAGCAGTACTTC.

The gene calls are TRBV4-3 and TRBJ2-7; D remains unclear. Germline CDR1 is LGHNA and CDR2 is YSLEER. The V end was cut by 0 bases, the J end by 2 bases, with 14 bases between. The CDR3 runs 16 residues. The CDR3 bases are TGCGCCAGCAGCCAAGAGGTCTCGGGTATCCCCTACGAGCAGTACTTC. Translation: CASSQEVSGIPYEQYF.

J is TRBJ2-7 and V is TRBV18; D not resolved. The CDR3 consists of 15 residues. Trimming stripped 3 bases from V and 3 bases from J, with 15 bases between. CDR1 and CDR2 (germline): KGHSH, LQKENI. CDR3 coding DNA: TGTGCCAGCTCACCCTTGACCGCCCCTAGCTACGAGCAGTACTTC. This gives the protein CASSPLTAPSYEQYF.

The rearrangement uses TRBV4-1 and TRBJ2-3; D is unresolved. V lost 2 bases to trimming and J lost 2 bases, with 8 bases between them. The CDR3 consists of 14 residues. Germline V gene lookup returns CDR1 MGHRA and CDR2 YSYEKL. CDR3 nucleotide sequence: TGCGCCAGCAGCCAAACTATTACCACAGATACGCAGTATTTT. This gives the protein CASSQTITTDTQYF.

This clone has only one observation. In nucleotides, the CDR3 is TGTGCCAGCAGCCAGCCTCTCTTCGAGGAGCTAGCCAAAAACATTCAGTACTTC. Translated: CASSQPLFEELAKNIQYF. The chain employs TRBV4-2 and TRBJ2-4; D remains ambiguous. With 3 bases removed from V and 0 bases from J, the gap between germline ends came to 18 bases. The CDR3 has 18 amino acids. CDR1 and CDR2 from the germline V gene are LGHNA and YNFKEQ.

Written as DNA, the CDR3 is TGTGCCAGCAGCCTAACGACAGGGACCCCCTACAATGAGCAGTTCTTC. Translated, it gives CASSLTTGTPYNEQFF. The genes are TRBV14 and TRBJ2-1, with 7 positions matching TRBD1. V gave up 4 bases and J gave up 2 bases; unmatched junction bases: 8. Germline assignment: CDR1 SGHDN and CDR2 FVKESK. The CDR3 sequence is 16 residues long.

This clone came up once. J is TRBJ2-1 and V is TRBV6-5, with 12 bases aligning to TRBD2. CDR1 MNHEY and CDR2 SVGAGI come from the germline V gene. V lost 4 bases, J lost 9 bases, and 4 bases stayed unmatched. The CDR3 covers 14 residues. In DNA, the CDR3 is TGTGCCAGCAGTTGGCTAGCGGGAGGGAGTGAGCAGTTCTTC. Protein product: CASSWLAGGSEQFF.

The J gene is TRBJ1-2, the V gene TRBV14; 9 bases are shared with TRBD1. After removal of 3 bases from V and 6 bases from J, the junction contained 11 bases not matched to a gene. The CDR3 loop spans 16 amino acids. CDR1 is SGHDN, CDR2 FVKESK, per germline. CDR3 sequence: CASSQVKQGATNGYTF. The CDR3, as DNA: TGTGCCAGCAGCCAGGTTAAACAGGGGGCGACGAATGGCTACACCTTC.

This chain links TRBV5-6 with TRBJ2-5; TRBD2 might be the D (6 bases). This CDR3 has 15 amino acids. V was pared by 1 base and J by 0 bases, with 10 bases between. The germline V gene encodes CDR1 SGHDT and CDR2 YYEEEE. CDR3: CASSLLVADQETQYF. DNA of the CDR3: TGTGCCAGCAGCTTGTTAGTAGCGGACCAAGAGACCCAGTACTTC.

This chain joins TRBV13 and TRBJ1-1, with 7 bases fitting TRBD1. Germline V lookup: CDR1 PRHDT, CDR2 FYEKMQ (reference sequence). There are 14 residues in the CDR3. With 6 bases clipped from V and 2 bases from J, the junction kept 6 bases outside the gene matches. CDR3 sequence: CASSYRQGNTEAFF. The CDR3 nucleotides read TGTGCCAGCAGTTACCGACAGGGAAACACTGAAGCTTTCTTT.

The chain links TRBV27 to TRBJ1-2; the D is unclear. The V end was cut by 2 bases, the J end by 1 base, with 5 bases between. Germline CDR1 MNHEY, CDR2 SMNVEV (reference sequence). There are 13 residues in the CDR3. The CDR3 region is CASSLGSNYGYTF. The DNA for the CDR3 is TGTGCCAGCAGTTTAGGCAGTAACTATGGCTACACCTTC.

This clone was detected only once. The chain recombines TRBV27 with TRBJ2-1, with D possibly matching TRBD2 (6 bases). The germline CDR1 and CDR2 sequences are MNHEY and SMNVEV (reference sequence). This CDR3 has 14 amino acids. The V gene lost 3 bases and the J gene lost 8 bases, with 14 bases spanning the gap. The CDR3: CASSLGGKRDEQFF. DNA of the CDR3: TGTGCCAGCAGTTTGGGGGGAAAGAGAGATGAGCAGTTCTTC.

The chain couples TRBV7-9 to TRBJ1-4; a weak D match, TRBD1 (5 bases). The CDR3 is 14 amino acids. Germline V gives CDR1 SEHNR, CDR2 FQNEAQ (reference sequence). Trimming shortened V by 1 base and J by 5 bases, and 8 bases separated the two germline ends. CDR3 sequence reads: CASSLGPGNEKLFF. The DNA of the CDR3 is TGTGCCAGCAGCTTAGGTCCAGGGAATGAAAAACTGTTTTTT.